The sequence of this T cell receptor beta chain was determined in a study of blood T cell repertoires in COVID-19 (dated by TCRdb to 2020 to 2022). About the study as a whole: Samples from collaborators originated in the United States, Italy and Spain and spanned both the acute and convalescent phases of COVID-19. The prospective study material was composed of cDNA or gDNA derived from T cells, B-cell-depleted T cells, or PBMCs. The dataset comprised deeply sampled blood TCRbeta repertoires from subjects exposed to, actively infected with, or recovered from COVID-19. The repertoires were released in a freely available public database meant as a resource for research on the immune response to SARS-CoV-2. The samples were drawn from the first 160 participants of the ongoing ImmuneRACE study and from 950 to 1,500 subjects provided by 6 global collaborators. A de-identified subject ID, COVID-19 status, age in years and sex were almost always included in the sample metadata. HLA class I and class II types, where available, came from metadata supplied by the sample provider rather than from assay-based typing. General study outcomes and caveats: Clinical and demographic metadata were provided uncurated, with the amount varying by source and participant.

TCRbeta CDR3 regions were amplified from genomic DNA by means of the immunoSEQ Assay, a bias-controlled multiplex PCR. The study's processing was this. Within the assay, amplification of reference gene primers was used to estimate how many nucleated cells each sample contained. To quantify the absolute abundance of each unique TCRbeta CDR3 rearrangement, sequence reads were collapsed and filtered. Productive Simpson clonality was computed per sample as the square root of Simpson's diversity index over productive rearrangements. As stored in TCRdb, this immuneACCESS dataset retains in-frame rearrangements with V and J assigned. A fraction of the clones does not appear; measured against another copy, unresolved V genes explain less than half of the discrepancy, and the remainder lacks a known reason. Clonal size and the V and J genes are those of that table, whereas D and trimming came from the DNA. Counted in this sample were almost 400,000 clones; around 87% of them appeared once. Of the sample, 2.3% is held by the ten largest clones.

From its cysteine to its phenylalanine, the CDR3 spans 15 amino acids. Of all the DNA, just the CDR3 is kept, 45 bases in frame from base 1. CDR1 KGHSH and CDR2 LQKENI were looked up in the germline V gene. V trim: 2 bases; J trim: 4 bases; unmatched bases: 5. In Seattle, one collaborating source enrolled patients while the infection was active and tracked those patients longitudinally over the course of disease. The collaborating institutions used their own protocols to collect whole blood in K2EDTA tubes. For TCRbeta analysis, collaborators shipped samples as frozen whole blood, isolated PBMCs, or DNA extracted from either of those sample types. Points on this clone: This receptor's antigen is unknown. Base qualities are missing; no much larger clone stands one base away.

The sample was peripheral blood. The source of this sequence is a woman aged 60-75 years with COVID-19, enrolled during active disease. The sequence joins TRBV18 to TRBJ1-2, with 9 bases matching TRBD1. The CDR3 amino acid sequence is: CASSPGQGPLYGYTF. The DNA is TGTGCCAGCTCACCAGGACAGGGGCCCCTCTATGGCTACACCTTC.